This T cell receptor (beta chain) was sequenced for a study of blood T cell repertoires in COVID-19 (dated by TCRdb to 2020 to 2022). Context from the whole study: Samples from collaborators originated in the United States, Italy and Spain and spanned both the acute and convalescent phases of COVID-19. The sample metadata nearly always contained a de-identified subject ID, COVID-19 status, age in years and sex. The material from the prospective study consisted of cDNA or gDNA derived from T cells, B-cell-depleted T cells, or PBMCs. Samples came from the ongoing ImmuneRACE study (first 160 participants) plus 1,254 subjects from 6 global collaborators. Subjects who had been exposed to COVID-19, were actively infected with it, or had recovered from it provided the deeply sampled blood TCRbeta repertoires that made up the dataset. The repertoires were made available in a free public database intended to serve as a resource for research on the immune response to SARS-CoV-2. Where HLA class I and class II types were available, the types were taken from metadata supplied by the sample provider, not from assay-based typing.

Results the study describes overall, beyond this receptor: Clinical and demographic metadata were provided uncurated, with the amount varying by source and participant.

TCRbeta CDR3 regions were amplified from genomic DNA by means of the immunoSEQ Assay, a bias-controlled multiplex PCR. Concerning the study's data processing: The number of nucleated cells in each sample was estimated from the amplification of reference gene primers within the assay. Sequence reads were collapsed and filtered to measure the absolute abundance of every unique TCRbeta CDR3 rearrangement. Productive Simpson clonality was computed per sample as the square root of Simpson's diversity index over productive rearrangements. TCRdb mirrors the immuneACCESS table, restricted to in-frame sequences. Some clones are absent from its copies; in checked studies, under half trace to an unresolved V gene, and the reason for the others is unknown. D and trimming were read from the DNA, whereas the V and J calls and clone size are those reported in that table. Here the sample has 230,000 or so clones; more than 75% occur a single time. The top ten clonotypes cover 6.6% of the sample.

Enrolling through a virtual design, the prospective study's participants ranged in age from roughly 18 to 89 years and lived across some 22 United States geographic areas. In the prospective study, participants were assigned to cohorts based on the clinical history participants reported in a screening survey and a study questionnaire. Exposed participants were defined as having been in contact with someone with a PCR-confirmed or clinician-diagnosed COVID-19 case within 2 weeks of study entry. In the prospective study, whole blood, serum and a nasopharyngeal or oropharyngeal swab were collected from each participant by mobile phlebotomists. Additional blood draws and questionnaires over a 2-month period could optionally be provided by prospective study participants. Before DNA extraction, prospective study blood samples were shipped either frozen or at room temperature. Counted from cysteine to phenylalanine, this CDR3 has 16 amino acids. This entry keeps only the CDR3 DNA: 48 bases, framed from base 1. CDR1 and CDR2, looked up from the germline V gene, are MDHEN and SYDVKM. Clipping removes 3 bases from V and 5 bases from J, with 12 as the unmatched junction base count.

In regard to this clone: Its antigen has not been determined. No much larger clone exists at a distance of one base, and base qualities are not known.

The specimen was PBMCs or T cells enriched from blood (not recorded which). The TCR sequence derives from a woman in her fifties or sixties who had been exposed to COVID-19. Recombination linked TRBV28 to TRBJ1-1; the central 7 bases match TRBD1. The base sequence is TGTGCCAGCAGTTTGCGGACAGGAGGGTCTGTGACTGAAGCTTTCTTT. Its protein is CASSLRTGGSVTEAFF.